This TCR beta chain comes out of a study of CD8 T cells in Susac syndrome. Findings of the study overall: Acknowledgment was made by the study that its TCR sequencing and HLA analysis involved a relatively small number of individuals.

CD8+ and CD4+ T cells circulating in blood were sequenced for TCR beta. TEMRA cells were enriched by FACS, while CD8+ and CD4+ T cells were obtained through a negative isolation that was performed magnetically. The CDR3 covers 13 residues. In germline, CDR1 is SGHRS, CDR2 YFSETQ. The V end was cut by 4 bases, the J end by 2 bases, with 10 bases between. Reverse transcription used about 0.45 to 1 ug RNA and random hexamers. The immunoSEQ assay covered 54 Vbeta and 13 Jbeta segments for CDR3. TCRdb used MiXCR to reprocess the immunoSEQ multiplex PCR reads, holding one entry per CDR3 protein. Altogether 85,000 to 90,000 distinct CDR3 sequences are present, around 93% being singletons, with the ten largest covering 0.3% to 0.4%. Regarding this clonotype: Antigen specificity is unknown.

The sample comprised CD8+ T cells from PBMCs. The rearrangement links TRBV5-1 to TRBJ2-7; perhaps TRBD2 as D (5 bases). The receptor's source is a human donor in good health. The CDR3 is CASSPAGTYEQYF. The CDR3 nucleotides are TGCGCCAGCAGCCCAGCCGGGACCTACGAGCAGTACTTC.